This is a list of T cell receptor beta chains from one sample in a study of cytomegalovirus exposure and HLA in healthy donors. Some clones are missing from TCRdb's copy, which holds only in-frame ones; the method was immunoSEQ multiplex PCR. This table has under 200,000 clones, less than 95% appearing once. Sample: PBMCs. Every receptor here comes from a woman between 18 and 30 years old in good health and CMV-seropositive. Both conserved end residues are part of each CDR3. Each record gives: V gene, clone size, J gene, D gene, CDR3 length, CDR3 protein, CDR3 DNA. The D gene is left open where the match is weak. A row's size may be missing; if present it is once, few, many or a size class.

TRBV27	NA	TRBJ2-2	NA	13	CASGALNTGELFF	TGTGCCAGCGGGGCCTTGAACACCGGGGAGCTGTTTTTT
TRBV6-5	NA	TRBJ2-7	NA	14	CASSYAGAGYEQYF	TGTGCCAGCAGTTACGCGGGGGCGGGCTACGAGCAGTACTTC
TRBV7-7	NA	TRBJ2-3	TRBD2	13	CASSSGTSGTQYF	TGTGCCAGCAGCTCCGGGACTAGTGGTACGCAGTATTTT
TRBV4-1	once	TRBJ1-1	TRBD1	13	CASRRTGTAEAFF	TGCGCCAGCAGGCGGACAGGGACCGCTGAAGCTTTCTTT
TRBV2	NA	TRBJ2-1	TRBD1	15	CASGVDRGSSNEQFF	TGTGCCAGCGGGGTGGACAGGGGGAGTAGCAATGAGCAGTTCTTC
TRBV19	NA	TRBJ2-1	TRBD2	16	CASSVKTGGPSREQFF	TGTGCCAGTAGCGTGAAGACGGGGGGGCCCTCTAGGGAGCAGTTCTTC
TRBV18	NA	TRBJ2-5	TRBD2	17	CASSPGQGTSGQETQYF	TGTGCCAGCTCACCAGGGCAAGGGACTAGCGGCCAAGAGACCCAGTACTTC
TRBV6-6	NA	TRBJ2-1	NA	15	CASSYRQRNNNEQFF	TGTGCCAGCAGTTACCGCCAGCGCAACAACAATGAGCAGTTCTTC
TRBV7-9	NA	TRBJ2-1	NA	15	CASSPARGLIGEQFF	TGTGCCAGCAGCCCAGCGCGGGGGCTAATAGGTGAGCAGTTCTTC
TRBV5-1	NA	TRBJ2-3	NA	18	CASSLAERRGPSTDTQYF	TGCGCCAGCAGCTTGGCCGAGAGGCGGGGGCCAAGCACAGATACGCAGTATTTT
TRBV2	NA	TRBJ2-3	NA	15	CASSEDVGGSDTQYF	TGTGCCAGCAGTGAAGACGTGGGAGGCTCAGATACGCAGTATTTT
TRBV27	few	TRBJ2-1	TRBD2	14	CASLLTSGMNEQFF	TGTGCCAGCCTTCTAACTAGCGGGATGAATGAGCAGTTCTTC
TRBV7-2	once	TRBJ2-7	TRBD1	14	CASSQRQGAYEQYF	TGTGCCAGCAGCCAGCGACAGGGGGCCTACGAGCAGTACTTC
TRBV5-6	NA	TRBJ2-3	TRBD2	15	CASSLGLAGPRTQYF	TGTGCCAGCAGCCTCGGGCTAGCGGGACCCCGTACGCAGTATTTT
TRBV15	NA	TRBJ2-5	NA	13	CATSRDRGETQYF	TGTGCCACCAGCAGAGACAGGGGAGAGACCCAGTACTTC
TRBV9	NA	TRBJ2-7	NA	15	CASSVEGHPSYEQYF	TGTGCCAGCAGCGTAGAGGGACACCCATCCTACGAGCAGTACTTC
TRBV28	NA	TRBJ2-1	TRBD2	17	CASSAMGTSGSSDEQFF	TGTGCCAGCAGTGCTATGGGGACTAGCGGGAGTTCCGATGAGCAGTTCTTC
TRBV7-6	NA	TRBJ2-3	TRBD2	18	CASSHNTLAGVSTDTQYF	TGTGCCAGCAGTCATAACACCCTAGCGGGGGTTTCCACAGATACGCAGTATTTT
TRBV6-1	NA	TRBJ2-1	NA	14	CASSEIQGVGEQFF	TGTGCCAGCAGTGAAATCCAGGGTGTTGGGGAGCAGTTCTTC
TRBV6-5	NA	TRBJ2-7	TRBD1	16	CASSYSGDRPAYEQYF	TGTGCCAGCAGTTACTCAGGGGACAGACCAGCCTACGAGCAGTACTTC
TRBV6-4	NA	TRBJ1-5	NA	14	CASSDKTGNQPQHF	TGTGCCAGCAGTGACAAAACAGGGAATCAGCCCCAGCATTTT
TRBV7-9	once	TRBJ2-1	NA	18	CASSPPVRTMLSYNEQFF	TGTGCCAGCAGCCCACCAGTTCGAACGATGCTCTCCTACAATGAGCAGTTCTTC
TRBV7-6	NA	TRBJ2-3	TRBD2	14	CASSASGGADTQYF	TGTGCCAGCAGCGCTAGCGGGGGGGCAGATACGCAGTATTTT
TRBV28	NA	TRBJ1-5	NA	16	CASSLLQAYSNQPQHF	TGTGCCAGCAGTTTATTGCAGGCCTATAGCAATCAGCCCCAGCATTTT
TRBV9	many	TRBJ2-5	NA	13	CASSVEGIETQYF	TGTGCCAGCAGCGTAGAGGGGATAGAGACCCAGTACTTC
TRBV18	NA	TRBJ2-1	NA	16	CASSLWALTGFNEQFF	TGTGCCAGCTCACTCTGGGCCCTGACGGGGTTCAATGAGCAGTTCTTC
TRBV15	NA	TRBJ1-4	TRBD1	16	CATSRGDRGRGEKLFF	TGTGCCACCAGCAGAGGAGACAGGGGCAGGGGCGAAAAACTGTTTTTT
TRBV30	NA	TRBJ1-1	NA	13	CAWSAGQNTEAFF	TGTGCCTGGAGTGCCGGACAGAACACTGAAGCTTTCTTT
TRBV11-3	NA	TRBJ1-5	NA	11	CASSSYQPQHF	TGTGCCAGCAGCTCATATCAGCCCCAGCATTTT
TRBV5-6	NA	TRBJ2-7	TRBD2	15	CASSLDSSGSYEQYF	TGTGCCAGCAGCTTGGATTCTAGCGGGAGCTACGAGCAGTACTTC
TRBV27	NA	TRBJ2-3	NA	15	CASSFVGTHTDTQYF	TGTGCCAGCAGTTTCGTGGGGACTCACACAGATACGCAGTATTTT
TRBV11-2	once	TRBJ2-5	TRBD1	16	CASSSTRTGGQETQYF	TGTGCCAGCAGCTCTACTCGGACAGGGGGGCAAGAGACCCAGTACTTC